This TCR beta chain appears in the sequencing data of a study of blood T cell repertoires in COVID-19. About the research overall: PBMCs, B-cell-depleted T cells, or T cells provided the cDNA or gDNA that made up the material.

This CDR3 spans 15 amino acids. The junction had 3 bases not matched to a gene; V was cut back by 0 bases and J by 3 bases. Germline V gene sequence: CDR1 SGHKS, CDR2 YYEKEE (reference sequence). Some clones are missing from TCRdb's copy, which holds only in-frame ones; the method was immunoSEQ multiplex PCR. Here the sample spans around 320,000 clones, approximately 90% being singletons. The TCR was taken from a young man with active or convalescent COVID-19. Sequencing input: peripheral blood. This chain connects TRBV5-5 to TRBJ2-1, with TRBD2 matching over 7 bases. The CDR3 reads CASSLEGGGYNEQFF. The CDR3 bases are TGTGCCAGCAGCTTGGAGGGCGGGGGCTACAATGAGCAGTTCTTC.